Following are 18 T cell receptor beta chains from one sample sequenced in a study of blood T cell repertoires in COVID-19. The method was immunoSEQ multiplex PCR; TCRdb's version includes in-frame clones alone and lacks a portion of them. This table has under 100,000 clones, about 85% appearing once. Sequencing used peripheral blood. The source of these receptors is a woman older than 75 with COVID-19, enrolled during active disease.

The chain has TRBV5-1 and TRBJ2-7; 12 bases are a match to TRBD2. Trimming removed 4 bases from V and 3 bases from J; junction bases left unmatched: 5. CDR3 length equals 15 residues. CDR1 is SGHRS, CDR2 YFSETQ, per germline. CDR3 nucleotide sequence: TGCGCCAGCAGCCCGGGACTAGCGGGCAACTACGAGCAGTACTTC. Encoded protein: CASSPGLAGNYEQYF.

This chain uses TRBV5-1 with TRBJ2-7, with unresolved D. The CDR3 totals 11 residues. Per germline, CDR1 SGHRS and CDR2 YFSETQ. The V and J ends lost 1 base and 6 bases respectively, with 5 bases between them. The CDR3 reads CASSLPGEQYF. In DNA form, the CDR3 reads TGCGCCAGCAGCTTGCCGGGCGAGCAGTACTTC.

On this clone itself: A junction boundary mismatches the germline segment, possibly from a read error. V and J are TRBV5-1 and TRBJ1-4, with a possible D match to TRBD1 (5 bases). CDR3 size: 16 residues. Per germline, CDR1 SGHRS and CDR2 YFSETQ. In DNA form, the CDR3 reads TGCGCCAGCCGCTTCCAGGGCGTTGCAACTAATGAAAAACTGTTTTTT. This codes for CASRFQGVATNEKLFF.

The chain is built from TRBV7-2 and TRBJ2-1, with 7 nucleotides matching TRBD1. Germline CDR1 is SGHTA and CDR2 is FQGNSA. Losses at the gene ends were 5 bases for V and 1 base for J; bases not matched to a gene: 2. The CDR3 totals 14 residues. CDR3 DNA sequence: TGTGCCAGCAGCCGGACAGGTTCCTACAATGAGCAGTTCTTC. This codes for CASSRTGSYNEQFF.

V and J are TRBV2 and TRBJ1-1; D might be TRBD1 (5 bases). V lost 8 bases and J lost 8, with 18 bases in between. This CDR3 has 13 residues. CDR1 SNHLY and CDR2 FYNNEI come from the germline V gene. The CDR3 loop reads CASAWNGAPEAFF. CDR3 sequence (DNA): TGTGCCAGCGCCTGGAATGGGGCCCCCGAAGCTTTCTTT.

The chain couples TRBV19 to TRBJ1-5; D not certain. This CDR3 comprises 14 residues. Germline assignment: CDR1 LNHDA and CDR2 SQIVND (reference sequence). Trimming left V 6 bases short and J 3 bases short, with 12 bases between. The CDR3 DNA is TGTGCCAGTAGGGCCCCCGGGAACAATCAGCCCCAGCATTTT. It specifies CASRAPGNNQPQHF.

This clone was seen a handful of times. The chain links TRBV4-2 to TRBJ2-1; TRBD1 aligns across 10 bases. Germline V lookup: CDR1 LGHNA, CDR2 YNFKEQ. This CDR3 has 17 residues. J gave up 6 bases and V 1 base, and 9 bases lay outside the gene matches. CDR3: CASSQGDRGLYPNEQFF. The CDR3 DNA sequence: TGTGCCAGCAGCCAAGGAGACAGGGGGCTATATCCCAATGAGCAGTTCTTC.

The chain recombines TRBV18 with TRBJ2-3; 10 nucleotides line up with TRBD2. J gave up 5 bases and V 2 bases, and 1 base lay outside the gene matches. CDR1 and CDR2 from the germline V gene are KGHSH and LQKENI. The CDR3 consists of 14 residues. In DNA, the CDR3 is TGTGCCAGCTCACCAACTAGCGGGGAAGATACGCAGTATTTT. This encodes CASSPTSGEDTQYF.

The rearrangement links TRBV7-2 to TRBJ2-7; the D is unclear. The CDR3 has 11 residues. From germline, CDR1 is SGHTA and CDR2 FQGNSA. The V gene lost 2 bases and the J gene lost 5 bases, with 4 bases spanning the gap. The CDR3 sequence: CASSLLDEQYF. CDR3 nucleotide sequence: TGTGCCAGCAGCTTACTCGACGAGCAGTACTTC.

This clone occurred once. The CDR3 spells CASSIADGIGNTIYF. Here the CDR3 DNA reads TGTGCCAGTAGTATCGCTGACGGGATTGGAAACACCATATATTTT. The rearrangement uses TRBV19 and TRBJ1-3; D ambiguous. CDR3 size: 15 residues. V lost 3 bases to trimming and J lost 3 bases, with 12 bases between them. The V gene's germline CDR1 is LNHDA and CDR2 SQIVND (reference sequence).

This rearrangement joins TRBV27 to TRBJ1-1; D is possibly TRBD1 (6 bases). Trimming shortened V by 5 bases and J by 5 bases, and 12 bases separated the two germline ends. This CDR3 comprises 13 residues. Germline CDR1 MNHEY, CDR2 SMNVEV (reference sequence). The CDR3 nucleotides read TGTGCCAGCAGTACAAGACAGGAGACTGAAGCTTTCTTT. Its translation: CASSTRQETEAFF.

The chain is built from TRBV5-5 and TRBJ1-1; 12 nucleotides line up with TRBD1. This CDR3 is built from 16 residues. The germline V gene encodes CDR1 SGHKS and CDR2 YYEKEE (reference sequence). With 2 bases clipped from V and 3 bases from J, the junction kept 5 bases outside the gene matches. CDR3 DNA sequence: TGTGCCAGCAGCTTAGGGACAGGGGGCGGTGACACTGAAGCTTTCTTT. It codes for CASSLGTGGGDTEAFF.

V usage is TRBV4-3 and J usage is TRBJ2-3; D perhaps matches TRBD2 (6 bases). The CDR3 runs to 15 residues. Per germline, CDR1 LGHNA and CDR2 YSLEER. The V end was cut by 1 base, the J end by 2 bases, with 10 bases between. The CDR3 is CASSQGGANTDTQYF. Written as DNA, the CDR3 is TGCGCCAGCAGCCAAGGCGGGGCAAACACAGATACGCAGTATTTT.

V and J are TRBV5-1 and TRBJ2-7; maybe TRBD2 (6 bases). In germline, CDR1 is SGHRS, CDR2 YFSETQ. The CDR3 spans 16 residues. Trimming pared 0 bases from V and 4 bases from J, leaving 17 bases between. The DNA of the CDR3 is TGCGCCAGCAGCTTGGTGAGGTTAGCGGAATCATACGAGCAGTACTTC. Translation: CASSLVRLAESYEQYF.

The genes are TRBV27 and TRBJ1-3, with unresolved D. Germline assignment: CDR1 MNHEY and CDR2 SMNVEV (reference sequence). V lost 3 bases to trimming and J lost 0 bases, with 12 bases between them. The CDR3 is 16 residues long. The CDR3 bases are TGTGCCAGCAGTTTTACCCGAGGGCTCTCTGGAAACACCATATATTTT. This translates into CASSFTRGLSGNTIYF.

The V call is TRBV29-1, the J call TRBJ2-5, with TRBD2 identical over 12 bases. The CDR3 has 16 amino acids. Germline V gene sequence: CDR1 SQVTM, CDR2 ANQGSEA. With V trimmed by 7 bases and J by 5 bases, 14 bases remained unmatched. This CDR3 is CSASAGLAGGPETQYF. CDR3 coding DNA: TGCAGCGCCTCCGCCGGGCTAGCGGGAGGGCCCGAGACCCAGTACTTC. Supplemented by reference TRBV29-1 and TRBJ2-5, the full variable domain reads SAVISQKPSRDICQRGTSLTIQCQVDSQVTMMFWYRQQPGQSLTLIATANQGSEATYESGFVIDKFPISRPNLTFSTLTVSNMSPEDSSIYLCSASAGLAGGPETQYFGPGTRLLVL.

The J gene is TRBJ1-3, the V gene TRBV6-5; possible D gene TRBD1, 5 bases. The V end was cut by 5 bases, the J end by 7 bases, with 15 bases between. CDR1 is MNHEY, CDR2 SVGAGI, per germline. The CDR3 runs 14 residues. CDR3 amino acids: CASSIRGRANTIYF. The CDR3, as DNA: TGTGCCAGCAGTATTAGGGGAAGGGCGAACACCATATATTTT.

J is TRBJ2-1 and V is TRBV18, with 10 positions matching TRBD2. Germline CDR1 is KGHSH and CDR2 is LQKENI. V dropped 3 bases and J dropped 8; count of bases not matched to a gene: 7. The CDR3 loop spans 15 amino acids. CDR3 loop: CASSPETSGFYEQFF. CDR3 nucleotides: TGTGCCAGCTCACCGGAGACTAGCGGGTTTTATGAGCAGTTCTTC.